This T cell receptor (beta chain) was documented in a study of T cells in Graves' hyperthyroidism and ophthalmopathy. RNA transcripts yielded amplified TCR beta CDR3 regions. Researchers ran a first-round RT-PCR on the TCR CDR3 using the HTBI primer set. TCRdb re-called the multiplex PCR reads with MiXCR, one entry per CDR3 protein. The data hold fewer than 550,000 distinct CDR3 sequences, with approximately 24% observed a single time. Orbital computed tomography, thyroid ultrasound, serum thyroxine and TRAb, and clinical symptoms together informed the diagnoses. CDR3 size: 13 residues. Trimming left V 7 bases short and J 5 bases short, with 14 bases between.

The sequencing input was blood. The receptor comes from a woman aged 30 to 39 with Graves' ophthalmopathy. The chain has TRBV12-3 or TRBV12-4 and TRBJ1-1; D might be TRBD1 (6 bases). This CDR3 reads CASKTGSGTEAFF. The DNA of the CDR3 is TGTGCCAGCAAGACAGGATCGGGTACTGAAGCTTTCTTT.